This paragraph covers one T cell receptor (beta chain) sequence. The length of the CDR3 is 15 residues. Germline values: CDR1 SGDLS, CDR2 YYNGEE. J gave up 0 bases and V 3 bases, and 2 bases lay outside the gene matches. These data originate in a study of shared clonotypes between healthy human individuals. Method: immunoSEQ multiplex PCR; TCRdb's copy keeps in-frame clones and lacks some. The sample holds about 1.5 million clones, roughly 96% seen once. The sequencing sample was made of naive CD4+ T cells sorted from blood. The subset here: CD45RA+ positively selected. This clonotype originated in a man aged 30 to 39 in good health. The genes are TRBV9 and TRBJ1-2, with TRBD1 identical over 10 bases. The CDR3 DNA is TGTGCCAGCAGCGGCGGGACAGGGGCTAACTATGGCTACACCTTC. Its translation: CASSGGTGANYGYTF.